The 23 T cell receptor beta chains below were found in one sample sequenced in a study of beta chain features in type 1 diabetes. General study findings and limits: Moderate yet significant TCRB CDR3 shortening was seen in Type 1 diabetes patients in all four CD4+ subsets.

The antigens these receptors bind are not known. Isolated RNA was reverse transcribed in full, so expressed TCRB transcripts were sequenced. Generated by immunoSEQ multiplex PCR, the TCRdb table keeps only in-frame clones and is missing some. The top ten hold around 0.015% of the sample, which has roughly 260,000 clones, about 11% seen once. Sequenced sample: naive CD4+ T cells from blood. Receptors originate from a man aged 25 to 40 with type 1 diabetes.

This clone was seen a few times. The CDR3 DNA reads as TGTGCCAGCAGTAGGTCCGACAGCGCCTACGAGCAGTACTTC. This gives the protein CASSRSDSAYEQYF. The rearrangement uses TRBV6-6 and TRBJ2-7; D might be TRBD1 (5 bases). Trimming took off 5 bases at V and 2 bases at J, with 13 bases between the two ends. There are 14 residues in the CDR3. Germline lookup yields CDR1 MNHNY and CDR2 SVGAGI (reference sequence).

This clone was counted only a few times. V gene TRBV5-4 combines with J gene TRBJ2-7, with D possibly being TRBD2 (6 bases). Trimming removed 4 bases from V and 3 bases from J, with 17 bases in between. The CDR3 spans 15 residues. Germline lookup yields CDR1 SGHNT and CDR2 YYREEE (reference sequence). For the CDR3, the DNA is TGTGCCAGCAGCCGCGAAGGTGGGACTTACTACGAGCAGTACTTC. This encodes CASSREGGTYYEQYF.

This CDR3 reads CASTTWGGGTEAFF. The CDR3 DNA reads as TGTGCCAGCACCACTTGGGGGGGCGGCACTGAAGCTTTCTTT. J is TRBJ1-1 and V is TRBV27, with D perhaps matching TRBD1 (6 bases). Trimming cost V 7 bases and J 4 bases, with 16 bases left between them. The germline CDR1 and CDR2 sequences are MNHEY and SMNVEV (reference sequence). The CDR3 covers 14 residues.

The chain carries TRBV7-9 and TRBJ1-1; D is ambiguous. V shed 5 bases and J shed 5 bases, with 15 bases lying between them. Germline-derived CDR1 and CDR2 are SEHNR and FQNEAQ (reference sequence). This CDR3 spans 14 amino acids. CDR3 DNA: TGTGCCAGCAGCGGGAGTCCCCGAGGGACTGAAGCTTTCTTT. It is translated as CASSGSPRGTEAFF.

This clone was seen a few times. Sequence at one end of the junction differs from germline and may be a read error. The chain uses TRBV28 and TRBJ2-7; 8 positions match TRBD1. This CDR3 region has 14 residues. Germline lookup yields CDR1 MDHEN and CDR2 SYDVKM. The CDR3 loop is CASSYGQGTYVQYF. DNA for the CDR3: TGTGCCAGCAGTTACGGACAGGGAACATACGTGCAGTACTTC.

The chain has TRBV4-1 and TRBJ1-5; D is possibly TRBD1 (5 bases). The ends were cut back, 0 bases at V and 2 bases at J, with 8 bases in the middle. Germline CDR1 and CDR2: MGHRA and YSYEKL. The length of the CDR3 is 15 residues. In DNA, the CDR3 is TGCGCCAGCAGCCAAGACCAAGGGGGCAATCAGCCCCAGCATTTT. Its protein product is CASSQDQGGNQPQHF.

The chain uses TRBV9 and TRBJ2-7; TRBD2 aligns across 11 bases. The J segment lost 4 bases and the V segment lost 4 bases, leaving 7 bases of the junction unmatched. Germline loops: CDR1 SGDLS, CDR2 YYNGEE. The CDR3 length is 15 residues. The CDR3 DNA is TGTGCCAGCAGCCTTTCCGGGACTAGCGGTTACGAGCAGTACTTC. The encoded protein is CASSLSGTSGYEQYF.

This clone was counted a few times. This chain uses TRBV7-2 with TRBJ2-1; 8 positions match TRBD2. The V gene end was trimmed by 2 bases and the J gene end by 2 bases; junction bases not matched to a gene: 5. The CDR3 has 16 amino acids. Germline assignment: CDR1 SGHTA and CDR2 FQGNSA. The CDR3 region has the DNA TGTGCCAGCAGCTTACGGGGGGGGGCCACCTACAATGAGCAGTTCTTC. Translated, it gives CASSLRGGATYNEQFF.

The chain combines TRBV2 with TRBJ2-4; possible D gene TRBD1, 6 bases. V was clipped by 8 bases and J by 7 bases, with 12 bases between them. The CDR3 sequence is 12 residues long. Germline CDR1 SNHLY, CDR2 FYNNEI. The CDR3 DNA is TGTGCCAGCGACGGGACAAAGAACATTCAGTACTTC. It yields the protein CASDGTKNIQYF.

This clone was counted between two and nine times. This chain joins TRBV4-3 and TRBJ2-3; TRBD2 aligns across 7 bases. The V gene end was trimmed by 0 bases and the J gene end by 11 bases; junction bases not matched to a gene: 5. Looked up from germline, CDR1 is LGHNA and CDR2 is YSLEER. The CDR3 length is 13 residues. CDR3 DNA: TGCGCCAGCAGCCAAGAATCCGGGAGGAGGCAGTATTTT. It is translated as CASSQESGRRQYF.

V gene TRBV18 combines with J gene TRBJ1-5; 8 bases map to TRBD1. V lost 6 bases and J lost 6; bases outside the gene matches: 7. This CDR3 spans 14 amino acids. CDR1 is KGHSH and CDR2 is LQKENI in the germline V gene. The CDR3 protein is CASSTGTGGQPQHF. The CDR3 coding sequence is TGTGCCAGCTCTACCGGGACAGGAGGTCAGCCCCAGCATTTT.

This clone was found once. The rearrangement uses TRBV6-1 and TRBJ1-2; TRBD1 matches at 8 bases. The CDR3 extends over 14 amino acids. The V gene's germline CDR1 is MNHNS and CDR2 SASEGT. V shed 6 bases and J 0 bases; nucleotides not matched to a gene: 3. CDR3 in DNA: TGTGCCAGCAGGACAGGGGCAACTAACTATGGCTACACCTTC. Translation: CASRTGATNYGYTF.

The chain combines TRBV18 with TRBJ2-7; D possibly corresponds to TRBD2 (5 bases). Germline V lookup: CDR1 KGHSH, CDR2 LQKENI. Trimming pared 5 bases from V and 3 bases from J, leaving 14 bases between. This CDR3 comprises 14 residues. Here the CDR3 DNA reads TGTGCCAGCTCAGAGGGTATGGTGAGCTACGAGCAGTACTTC. Protein product: CASSEGMVSYEQYF.

This clone was counted a few times. The chain joins TRBV18 to TRBJ2-1; 10 nucleotides line up with TRBD2. The CDR3 is made up of 17 amino acids. Germline-derived CDR1 and CDR2 are KGHSH and LQKENI. Losses at the gene ends were 2 bases for V and 4 bases for J; bases not matched to a gene: 8. CDR3 DNA: TGTGCCAGCTCACCATACACTAGCGGGACCACATACAATGAGCAGTTCTTC. It codes for CASSPYTSGTTYNEQFF.

The rearrangement uses TRBV28 and TRBJ2-1, with 7 bases aligning to TRBD1. The CDR3 has 15 residues. V trimming: 5 bases; J trimming: 3 bases; junction bases outside the gene matches: 7. Germline CDR1 MDHEN, CDR2 SYDVKM. In DNA, the CDR3 is TGTGCCAGCAGTGAGACAGGGTCTATCTACAATGAGCAGTTCTTC. Translation gives CASSETGSIYNEQFF.

The chain recombines TRBV7-9 with TRBJ1-6, with D unclear. The CDR3 length is 12 residues. Germline V lookup: CDR1 SEHNR, CDR2 FQNEAQ (reference sequence). V shed 4 bases and J shed 10 bases, with 8 bases lying between them. The DNA of the CDR3 is TGTGCCAGCAGCTCTGAGAGCTCACCCCTCCACTTT. Protein: CASSSESSPLHF.

The chain combines TRBV5-1 with TRBJ2-1; tentatively, D is TRBD2 (6 bases). In germline, CDR1 is SGHRS, CDR2 YFSETQ. The CDR3 has 16 amino acids. The V and J ends lost 1 base and 7 bases respectively, with 18 bases between them. CDR3 sequence reads: CASSLTSPSGGNEQFF. In nucleotides, the CDR3 is TGCGCCAGCAGCTTGACTAGCCCCTCCGGCGGGAATGAGCAGTTCTTC. The full variable domain, its missing parts supplied by reference TRBV5-1 and TRBJ2-1, is KAGVTQTPRYLIKTRGQQVTLSCSPISGHRSVSWYQQTPGQGLQFLFEYFSETQRNKGNFPGRFSGRQFSNSRSEMNVSTLELGDSALYLCASSLTSPSGGNEQFFGPGTRLTVL.

Only a few counts were recorded for this clone. The chain has TRBV9 and TRBJ2-1; 9 bases map to TRBD1. The V and J ends lost 0 bases and 10 bases, in that order; junction bases with no gene match: 8. In germline, CDR1 is SGDLS, CDR2 YYNGEE. The CDR3 consists of 15 residues. This CDR3 is CASSVAGQGLGEQFF. Written as DNA, the CDR3 is TGTGCCAGCAGCGTAGCCGGACAGGGGCTGGGGGAGCAGTTCTTC. The variable domain in full, with the rest retrieved from reference TRBV9 and TRBJ2-1, is DSGVTQTPKHLITATGQRVTLRCSPRSGDLSVYWYQQSLDQGLQFLIQYYNGEERAKGNILERFSAQQFPDLHSELNLSSLELGDSALYFCASSVAGQGLGEQFFGPGTRLTVL.

The V gene is TRBV29-1, the J gene TRBJ2-7; 10 nucleotides agree with TRBD2. V lost 4 bases, J lost 2 bases, and 2 bases stayed unmatched. Germline assignment: CDR1 SQVTM and CDR2 ANQGSEA. There are 13 residues in the CDR3. CDR3 protein: CSVGAGGPYEQYF. CDR3 sequence (DNA): TGCAGCGTTGGAGCGGGGGGGCCCTACGAGCAGTACTTC.

This chain joins TRBV29-1 and TRBJ2-7; D may be TRBD1 (6 bases). The CDR3 length is 11 residues. Germline V gene data show CDR1 as SQVTM and CDR2 as ANQGSEA. Trimming cost V 7 bases and J 3 bases, with 10 bases left between them. The CDR3 loop is CSAKQGYEQYF. The CDR3, as DNA: TGCAGCGCCAAACAGGGCTACGAGCAGTACTTC.

Only a few counts were recorded for this clone. The chain couples TRBV6-6 to TRBJ1-5, with TRBD1 matching 7 bases. V shed 2 bases and J 5 bases; nucleotides not matched to a gene: 0. Germline V lookup: CDR1 MNHNY, CDR2 SVGAGI (reference sequence). This CDR3 contains 13 residues. The CDR3 protein is CASSYQGDQPQHF. The CDR3 DNA reads TGTGCCAGCAGTTACCAGGGGGATCAGCCCCAGCATTTT.

This clone appeared a few times. The same CDR3 also results from other DNA sequences found in this sample. The V call is TRBV7-3, the J call TRBJ2-5; TRBD1 matches at 9 bases. Germline V gene sequence: CDR1 SGHTA, CDR2 FQGTGA. The V and J ends lost 5 bases and 4 bases, in that order; junction bases with no gene match: 2. The CDR3 length is 13 residues. The CDR3 sequence is CASSRGQGETQYF. CDR3 sequence (DNA): TGTGCCAGCAGCCGGGGACAGGGAGAGACCCAGTACTTC.

This chain uses TRBV6-1 with TRBJ1-1; D ambiguous. This CDR3 has 15 residues. Trimming removed 6 bases at V and 0 bases at J, with 14 bases between. From germline, CDR1 is MNHNS and CDR2 SASEGT. The CDR3 here is CASSPKRGMNTEAFF. The CDR3 region has the DNA TGTGCCAGCAGCCCAAAAAGAGGGATGAACACTGAAGCTTTCTTT.